The rows below give T cell receptor beta chains drawn from one sample of a study of T-cell memory formation after mild COVID-19. From the 5' RACE reads, TCRdb called clonotypes with MiXCR, one entry per CDR3 protein. The profile covers a few hundred thousand distinct CDR3 sequences, with less than 25% appearing a single time and around 8.4% taken by the ten largest. Sample: PBMCs or a T cell subset sorted from them (not recorded which). The receptors come from an adult woman who had mild COVID-19 (a few samples of this study predate the infection). Cell type and time point are not known. The CDR3 runs from the conserved cysteine through the conserved F or W. The order of the fields is V gene, J gene, clone size, D gene, CDR3 protein, CDR3 DNA. The D gene is left open where the match is weak. The size of a clone is reported for some rows only, either as once, few or many, or as a class for expanded clones.

TRBV18,TRBJ2-1,NA,TRBD1,CASSRDRGYNEQFF,TGTGCCAGCTCACGGGACAGGGGATACAATGAGCAGTTCTTC
TRBV9,TRBJ2-7,few,NA,CASSLRGGQGVYEQYF,TGTGCCAGCAGCCTCCGCGGAGGCCAGGGAGTCTACGAGCAGTACTTC
TRBV2,TRBJ2-6,few,NA,CASILQGTGANVLTF,TGTGCCAGCATTCTACAGGGAACTGGGGCCAACGTCCTGACTTTC
TRBV27,TRBJ2-7,many,NA,CASSLYGGSIYEQYF,TGTGCCAGCAGTTTATATGGAGGGTCGATCTACGAGCAGTACTTC
TRBV12-3/TRBV12-4,TRBJ2-3,NA,TRBD2,CASSLPGLARFTQYF,TGTGCCAGCAGTTTACCGGGACTAGCGCGGTTTACGCAGTATTTT
TRBV6-5,TRBJ1-1,NA,NA,CASSRLRDTEAFF,TGTGCCAGCAGTAGGTTAAGGGATACTGAAGCTTTCTTT
TRBV29-1,TRBJ2-5,NA,NA,CSVVGTQGHQETQYF,TGCAGCGTTGTAGGGACCCAGGGCCACCAAGAGACCCAGTACTTC
TRBV20-1,TRBJ2-1,NA,NA,CSASNGGYNEQFF,TGCAGTGCCAGCAACGGGGGATACAATGAGCAGTTCTTC
TRBV20-1,TRBJ1-1,many,TRBD1,CSANHRGPLPMNTEAFF,TGCAGTGCGAACCACAGGGGGCCACTTCCTATGAACACTGAAGCTTTCTTT
TRBV7-6,TRBJ2-6,few,NA,CASSPGGGISGANVLTF,TGTGCCAGCAGCCCAGGCGGCGGGATCTCTGGGGCCAACGTCCTGACTTTC
TRBV4-2,TRBJ2-1,NA,TRBD2,CASSQDRAGGPPGYNEQFF,TGTGCCAGCAGCCAAGATAGAGCGGGAGGGCCGCCCGGATACAATGAGCAGTTCTTC
TRBV29-1,TRBJ1-6,NA,NA,CSVALGGTNSPLHF,TGCAGCGTTGCGCTGGGGGGAACTAATTCACCCCTCCACTTT
TRBV5-1,TRBJ2-2,few,TRBD1,CASSPGQGFTGELFF,TGCGCCAGCAGCCCGGGACAGGGTTTCACCGGGGAGCTGTTTTTT
TRBV6-5,TRBJ1-2,NA,TRBD1,CASSYLQGVSGYTF,TGTGCCAGCAGTTACCTGCAGGGGGTCTCAGGCTACACCTTC
TRBV29-1,TRBJ2-7,NA,NA,CSVGSSYEQYF,TGCAGCGTTGGTAGCTCCTACGAGCAGTACTTC
TRBV7-3,TRBJ1-1,NA,TRBD1,CASSLTGGSDTEAFF,TGTGCCAGCAGCTTGACAGGGGGCTCGGACACTGAAGCTTTCTTT
TRBV7-2,TRBJ2-7,NA,TRBD2,CASSSGLAGEEQYF,TGTGCCAGCAGCTCGGGACTAGCGGGGGAGGAGCAGTACTTC
TRBV24-1,TRBJ2-3,few,NA,CATSDFKEADTQYF,TGTGCCACCAGTGATTTCAAGGAGGCAGATACGCAGTATTTT
TRBV29-1,TRBJ2-5,NA,NA,CSVVNRPGETQYF,TGCAGCGTTGTTAACCGGCCGGGAGAGACCCAGTACTTC
TRBV5-4,TRBJ2-7,few,NA,CASSRGHGSYEQYF,TGTGCCAGCAGCCGGGGACACGGCTCCTACGAGCAGTACTTC
TRBV12-3/TRBV12-4,TRBJ1-5,NA,NA,CASSLQGEGNQPQHF,TGTGCCAGCAGTTTACAGGGAGAGGGCAATCAGCCCCAGCATTTT
TRBV9,TRBJ2-2,many,TRBD1,CASSWGQGTTGELFF,TGTGCCAGCAGCTGGGGACAGGGGACGACCGGGGAGCTGTTTTTT
TRBV5-1,TRBJ2-2,NA,NA,CASSFHNTGELFF,TGCGCCAGCAGCTTCCATAACACCGGGGAGCTGTTTTTT
TRBV20-1,TRBJ2-1,NA,NA,CSASGSFYNEQFF,TGCAGTGCTAGCGGGAGTTTTTACAATGAGCAGTTCTTC
TRBV12-3/TRBV12-4,TRBJ1-4,NA,NA,CASSASGPLGEKLFF,TGTGCCAGCAGTGCCTCCGGACCTCTGGGGGAAAAACTGTTTTTT
TRBV7-9,TRBJ1-1,few,NA,CASRARKAFF,TGTGCCAGCAGAGCGCGGAAAGCTTTCTTT
TRBV4-2,TRBJ2-7,NA,TRBD2,CASSQDRDYTYEQYF,TGTGCCAGCAGCCAAGATAGGGACTACACATACGAGCAGTACTTC
TRBV29-1,TRBJ2-3,few,TRBD2,CSVSGLAGIASTDTQYF,TGCAGCGTTTCGGGACTAGCGGGAATTGCTAGCACAGATACGCAGTATTTT
TRBV5-1,TRBJ1-6,NA,NA,CASSLAVGSGISPLHF,TGCGCCAGCAGCTTGGCCGTCGGCAGCGGGATTTCACCCCTCCACTTT
TRBV24-1,TRBJ1-2,NA,TRBD1,CATSGGGQNSYGYTF,TGTGCCACCAGTGGGGGGGGACAGAACTCCTATGGCTACACCTTC
TRBV19,TRBJ2-7,NA,TRBD2,CASSIAGGTRDEQYF,TGTGCCAGTAGTATAGCGGGAGGTACCCGGGACGAGCAGTACTTC
TRBV5-1,TRBJ1-1,once,NA,CASSLTGGPTEAFF,TGCGCCAGCAGCTTGACCGGGGGCCCCACTGAAGCTTTCTTT
TRBV12-3/TRBV12-4,TRBJ2-3,NA,NA,CASSFGAGQSDTQYF,TGTGCCAGCAGTTTTGGTGCGGGACAGTCAGATACGCAGTATTTT
TRBV3-1,TRBJ2-7,NA,TRBD2,CASSYGGTSGDCLF,TGTGCCAGCAGCTACGGTGGGACTAGCGGGGATTGCCTGTTC
TRBV5-1,TRBJ2-7,NA,NA,CASSPTQIPYEQYF,TGCGCCAGCAGCCCTACACAGATTCCCTACGAGCAGTACTTC
TRBV18,TRBJ2-3,once,NA,CASSPQLSLSTDTQYF,TGTGCCAGCTCACCACAACTATCATTAAGCACAGATACGCAGTATTTT
TRBV3-1,TRBJ2-3,NA,TRBD2,CASSQAGLAGDTQYF,TGTGCCAGCAGCCAAGCGGGACTAGCAGGAGATACGCAGTATTTT
TRBV5-1,TRBJ2-7,NA,TRBD2,CASSLALAGGLYEQYF,TGCGCCAGCAGCTTGGCGCTAGCGGGAGGCCTCTACGAGCAGTACTTC
TRBV6-4,TRBJ2-7,few,NA,CASSGLPSYEQYF,TGTGCCAGCAGCGGACTACCTTCCTACGAGCAGTACTTC
TRBV29-1,TRBJ1-1,NA,TRBD1,CSVEDQGAPNTEAFF,TGCAGCGTTGAAGATCAGGGGGCCCCCAACACTGAAGCTTTCTTT
TRBV3-1,TRBJ2-3,NA,TRBD2,CASTGLAPDTQYF,TGTGCCAGCACGGGACTAGCCCCAGATACGCAGTATTTT
TRBV20-1,TRBJ2-2,NA,TRBD2,CSVRAGEGGELFF,TGCAGTGTTAGAGCGGGGGAGGGCGGGGAGCTGTTTTTT
TRBV12-3/TRBV12-4,TRBJ1-5,NA,NA,CASSRHNQPQHF,TGTGCCAGCAGCCGGCACAATCAGCCCCAGCATTTT
TRBV20-1,TRBJ2-3,few,TRBD2,CSAGLAGGGTDTQYF,TGCAGTGCTGGACTAGCGGGAGGAGGCACAGATACGCAGTATTTT
TRBV9,TRBJ1-2,NA,NA,CASSVDLLANYGYTF,TGTGCCAGCAGCGTAGACCTGTTAGCTAACTATGGCTACACCTTC
TRBV20-1,TRBJ2-3,few,NA,CSATGWGTDTQYF,TGCAGTGCTACGGGGTGGGGCACAGATACGCAGTATTTT
TRBV11-3,TRBJ2-3,once,TRBD2,CASSTLAVAGVKTDTDTQYF,TGTGCCAGCAGCACGCTGGCGGTAGCGGGAGTTAAAACAGACACAGATACGCAGTATTTT
TRBV9,TRBJ2-3,NA,NA,CASSVRGTSTDTQYF,TGTGCCAGCAGCGTTCGGGGGACTAGCACAGATACGCAGTATTTT
TRBV15,TRBJ2-2,NA,NA,CATSRDRQTGELFF,TGTGCCACCAGCAGAGATAGGCAGACCGGGGAGCTGTTTTTT